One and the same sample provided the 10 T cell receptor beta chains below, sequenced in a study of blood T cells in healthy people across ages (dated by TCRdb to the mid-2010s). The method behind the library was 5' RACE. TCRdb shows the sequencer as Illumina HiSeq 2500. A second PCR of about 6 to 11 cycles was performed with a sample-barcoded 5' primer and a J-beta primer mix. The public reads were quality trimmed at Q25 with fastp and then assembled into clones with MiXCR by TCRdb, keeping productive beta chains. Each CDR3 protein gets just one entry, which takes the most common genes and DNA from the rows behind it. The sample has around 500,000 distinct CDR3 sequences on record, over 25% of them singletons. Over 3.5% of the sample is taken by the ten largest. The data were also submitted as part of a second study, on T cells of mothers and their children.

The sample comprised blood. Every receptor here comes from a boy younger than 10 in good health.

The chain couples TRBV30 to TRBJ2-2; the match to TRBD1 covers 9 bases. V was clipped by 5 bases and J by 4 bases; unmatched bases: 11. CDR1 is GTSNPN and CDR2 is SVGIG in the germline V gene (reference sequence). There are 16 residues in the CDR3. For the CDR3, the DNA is TGTGCCTGGGCCGGCCCACGGACAGGGGTCACCGGGGAGCTGTTTTTT. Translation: CAWAGPRTGVTGELFF. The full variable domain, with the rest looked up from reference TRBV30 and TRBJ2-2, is SQTIHQWPATLVQPVGSPLSLECTVEGTSNPNLYWYRQAAGRGLQLLFYSVGIGQISSEVPQNLSASRPQDRQFILSSKKLLLSDSGFYLCAWAGPRTGVTGELFFGEGSRLTVL.

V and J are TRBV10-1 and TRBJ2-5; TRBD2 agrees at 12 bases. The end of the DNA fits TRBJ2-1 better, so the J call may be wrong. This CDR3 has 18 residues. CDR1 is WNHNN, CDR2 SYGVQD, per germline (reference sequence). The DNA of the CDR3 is TGCGCCAGCAAGCTAGCGGGGGGGCCTATTATAGGGTCCGATGAGCAGTTCTTC. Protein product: CASKLAGGPIIGSDEQFF.

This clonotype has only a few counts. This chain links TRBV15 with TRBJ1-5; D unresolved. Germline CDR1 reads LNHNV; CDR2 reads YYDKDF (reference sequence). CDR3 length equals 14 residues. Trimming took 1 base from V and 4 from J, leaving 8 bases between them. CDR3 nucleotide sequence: TGTGCCACCAGCAGAGGAGGCAGGAATCAGCCCCAGCATTTT. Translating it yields CATSRGGRNQPQHF.

CDR3 sequence: CASSSTVAAGTDTQYF. DNA of the CDR3: TGTGCCAGCAGCTCCACCGTAGCGGCGGGCACAGATACGCAGTATTTT. The genes are TRBV7-2 and TRBJ2-3, with a tentative D call TRBD2 (6 bases). V dropped 4 bases and J dropped 1 base, with 15 bases sitting between them. The CDR3 contains 16 residues. The germline CDR1 and CDR2 sequences are SGHTA and FQGNSA.

CDR3 sequence reads: CASRVGGGYNEQFF. The CDR3 bases are TGTGCCAGCAGGGTCGGTGGGGGGTACAATGAGCAGTTCTTC. The genes are TRBV2 and TRBJ2-1, with a tentative D call TRBD2 (6 bases). Germline V gene data show CDR1 as SNHLY and CDR2 as FYNNEI. This CDR3 has 14 residues. V was shortened by 6 bases and J by 4 bases, with 13 bases between the two germline ends. Full variable domain (rest looked up from reference TRBV2 and TRBJ2-1): EPEVTQTPSHQVTQMGQEVILRCVPISNHLYFYWYRQILGQKVEFLVSFYNNEISEKSEIFDDQFSVERPDGSNFTLKIRSTKLEDSAMYFCASRVGGGYNEQFFGPGTRLTVL.

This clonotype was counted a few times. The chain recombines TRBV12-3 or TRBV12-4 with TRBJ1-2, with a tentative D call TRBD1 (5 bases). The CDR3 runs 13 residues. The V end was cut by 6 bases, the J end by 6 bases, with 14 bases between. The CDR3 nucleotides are TGTGCCAGCAGCTCAAGGGGCTATAATGGCTACACCTTC. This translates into CASSSRGYNGYTF.

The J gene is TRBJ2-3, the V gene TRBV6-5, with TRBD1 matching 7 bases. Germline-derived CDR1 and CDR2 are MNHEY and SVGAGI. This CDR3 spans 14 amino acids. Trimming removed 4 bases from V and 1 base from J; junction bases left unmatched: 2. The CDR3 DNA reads TGTGCCAGCAGTTCGGACAGGCGCACAGATACGCAGTATTTT. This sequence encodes CASSSDRRTDTQYF.

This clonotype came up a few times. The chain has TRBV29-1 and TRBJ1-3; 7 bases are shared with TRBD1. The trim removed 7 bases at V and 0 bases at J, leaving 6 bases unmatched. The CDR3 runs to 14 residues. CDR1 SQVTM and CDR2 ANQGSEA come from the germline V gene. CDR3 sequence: CSAETGNSGNTIYF. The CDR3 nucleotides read TGCAGCGCTGAGACAGGGAACTCTGGAAACACCATATATTTT. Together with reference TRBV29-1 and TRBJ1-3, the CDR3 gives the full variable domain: SAVISQKPSRDICQRGTSLTIQCQVDSQVTMMFWYRQQPGQSLTLIATANQGSEATYESGFVIDKFPISRPNLTFSTLTVSNMSPEDSSIYLCSAETGNSGNTIYFGEGSWLTVV.

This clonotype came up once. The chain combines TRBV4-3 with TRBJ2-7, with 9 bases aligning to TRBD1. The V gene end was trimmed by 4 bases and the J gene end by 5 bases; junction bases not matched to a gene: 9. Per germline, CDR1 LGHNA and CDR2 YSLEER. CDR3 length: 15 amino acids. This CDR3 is CASSPTGDRANEQYF. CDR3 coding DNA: TGCGCCAGCAGCCCTACCGGGGACAGGGCCAACGAGCAGTACTTC.

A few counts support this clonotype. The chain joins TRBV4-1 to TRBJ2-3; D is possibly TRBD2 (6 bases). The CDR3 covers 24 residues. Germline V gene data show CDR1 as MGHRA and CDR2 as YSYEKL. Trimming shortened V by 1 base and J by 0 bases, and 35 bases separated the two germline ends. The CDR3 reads CASSQAFRGFLDPLPRTSTDTQYF. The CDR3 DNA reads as TGCGCCAGCAGCCAAGCATTCCGGGGGTTTCTGGATCCGTTGCCCCGCACTAGCACAGATACGCAGTATTTT.